A single sample is the source of the 9 T cell receptor beta chains below, sequenced in a study of T-cell reconstitution after alpha-beta-depleted transplantation in children. Unique molecular identifiers were incorporated into the prepared TCRbeta library. A single record per CDR3 protein comes from TCRdb applying MiXCR to the PCR reads. The repertoire has roughly 200,000 distinct CDR3 sequences, approximately 9% of them found once; the top ten carry about 6.2%. The sequenced sample was PBMCs from the stem cell graft donor, obtained from the stem cell graft. The receptor source for this set is a human donor who donated a stem cell graft to a child with acute lymphoblastic leukemia.

This clonotype appeared a few times. The chain joins TRBV5-1 to TRBJ2-1; no clear D. The V end lost 2 bases, the J end lost 3 bases, and 9 bases lay between the germline ends. This CDR3 comprises 14 residues. Germline V gene lookup returns CDR1 SGHRS and CDR2 YFSETQ. CDR3 loop: CASSFSQDYNEQFF. The CDR3, as DNA: TGCGCCAGCAGCTTCTCCCAGGACTACAATGAGCAGTTCTTC.

This sequence joins TRBV29-1 and TRBJ2-1; 8 bases agree with TRBD1. Trimming took 6 bases from V and 9 from J; bases not matched to a gene: 16. The germline V gene has CDR1 SQVTM and CDR2 ANQGSEA. This CDR3 has 15 amino acids. The CDR3 is CSVHPRGQVLGEQFF. The CDR3 DNA sequence: TGCAGCGTCCACCCTAGGGGACAGGTTCTCGGTGAGCAGTTCTTC.

This clonotype occurred a few times. The gene calls are TRBV27 and TRBJ1-2, with unresolved D. CDR3 length: 13 residues. The germline V gene encodes CDR1 MNHEY and CDR2 SMNVEV (reference sequence). V lost 6 bases to trimming and J lost 4 bases, with 12 bases between them. The CDR3 protein is CASRPDGLYGYTF. The CDR3, as DNA: TGTGCCAGCAGGCCGGACGGGCTCTATGGCTACACCTTC.

In this sample, this clonotype turned up many times. This CDR3 reads CSYSQADYGYTF. CDR3 DNA: TGCAGCTATTCACAGGCGGACTATGGCTACACCTTC. The chain uses TRBV29-1 and TRBJ1-2; a weak D match, TRBD1 (5 bases). The CDR3 contains 12 residues. V was pared by 8 bases and J by 3 bases, with 13 bases between. Germline CDR1 reads SQVTM; CDR2 reads ANQGSEA.

This clonotype has ten or more counts. This chain uses TRBV9 with TRBJ1-2; TRBD1 might be the D (6 bases). The CDR3 sequence is 16 residues long. Germline V lookup: CDR1 SGDLS, CDR2 YYNGEE. The germline V and J ends were trimmed by 0 bases and 0 bases, with 12 bases remaining between them. CDR3 coding DNA: TGTGCCAGCAGCGTAGCTTTACAGGGCGCTAACTATGGCTACACCTTC. It encodes CASSVALQGANYGYTF.

This clonotype was recorded many times. V usage is TRBV6-2 or TRBV6-3 and J usage is TRBJ2-7; no clear D gene. V was pared by 8 bases and J by 3 bases, with 14 bases between. The CDR3 runs 13 residues. Germline CDR1 and CDR2: MNHEY and SVGEGT. The CDR3 is CASGGIGNYEQYF. The CDR3 DNA reads as TGTGCCAGCGGCGGTATTGGAAACTACGAGCAGTACTTC.

This clonotype was detected many times. The germline gene is not matched at one end of the junction; a read error may be the cause. The CDR3 here is CASSREGPDGTF. The CDR3 bases are TGCGCCAGCAGCCGAGAGGGCCCGGACGGAACCTTC. The chain uses TRBV5-1 and TRBJ2-7; perhaps TRBD2 as D (5 bases). This CDR3 comprises 12 residues. Germline CDR1 reads SGHRS; CDR2 reads YFSETQ.

There are many counts of this clonotype. The chain has TRBV10-3 and TRBJ2-5, with a weak D call TRBD1 (6 bases). CDR1 is ENHRY, CDR2 SYGVKD, per germline. The CDR3 has 11 amino acids. V was clipped by 8 bases and J by 2 bases, with 6 bases between them. The CDR3 sequence: CAIGQQETQYF. Written as DNA, the CDR3 is TGTGCCATCGGACAGCAAGAGACCCAGTACTTC.

This clonotype has a count of ten or more. In nucleotides, the CDR3 is TGCAGTGCTTCCGCCCAGGCGATCTACAATGAGCAGTTCTTC. This translates into CSASAQAIYNEQFF. The V gene is TRBV20-1, the J gene TRBJ2-1; no clear D. Trimming cost V 5 bases and J 3 bases, with 14 bases left between them. The CDR3 is made up of 14 amino acids. From germline, CDR1 is DFQATT and CDR2 SNEGSKA (reference sequence).